This entry lists 5 T cell receptor beta chains sequenced from one sample in a study of CXCR3-negative and CXCR3-positive naive CD8 T cells. The TRB cDNA libraries were prepared by 5' RACE with UMI labels. One entry per CDR3 protein, without DNA, is what TCRdb gives after re-calling the 5' RACE reads. The specimen's table records under 70,000 distinct CDR3 sequences. Sequenced material: memory CD8+ T cells from blood. The receptors were sampled from a human donor in good health. Some clones in this sample may be carry-over from other donors' samples.

This rearrangement joins TRBV28 to TRBJ1-2; checking the TCRdb D call of TRBD1 is not possible without DNA. Per germline, CDR1 MDHEN and CDR2 SYDVKM. This CDR3 is built from 13 residues. The CDR3 region is CASRTGGAWGYTF.

The genes are TRBV28 and TRBJ2-6; lacking DNA, the TRBD2 call made by TCRdb goes unchecked. The CDR3 runs 17 residues. In germline, CDR1 is MDHEN, CDR2 SYDVKM. The CDR3 reads CASTLRKVSSGANVLTF.

V and J are TRBV12-3 or TRBV12-4 and TRBJ2-3; TCRdb names TRBD1, which stays unverified in the absence of DNA. This CDR3 contains 16 residues. The CDR3 protein is CASSLIGTSSTDTQYF.

The chain has TRBV29-1 and TRBJ2-7; lacking DNA, the TRBD1 call made by TCRdb goes unchecked. This CDR3 spans 13 amino acids. Germline V gene lookup returns CDR1 SQVTM and CDR2 ANQGSEA. CDR3 loop: CSVEEGQGYEQYF.

The V call is TRBV2, the J call TRBJ1-2; TCRdb's D call, TRBD1, is unchecked because there is no DNA. Looked up from germline, CDR1 is SNHLY and CDR2 is FYNNEI. This CDR3 spans 15 amino acids. The CDR3 loop reads CASRMYRGLGYGYTF.